Listed below are T cell receptor beta chains from one sample, sequenced in a study of shared clonotypes between healthy human individuals. Data came from immunoSEQ multiplex PCR; TCRdb stores just in-frame clones and leaves some out. The sample consists of about 2.2 million clones, over 85% of them appearing once. The sequenced sample was naive CD8+ T cells from PBMCs. The receptors derive from a man younger than 30 in good health. Some clones in this sample may be carry-over from other donors' samples. Each CDR3 is given with its conserved first and last residue. Each record gives: CDR3 protein, CDR3 DNA, V gene, clone size, CDR3 length, D gene, J gene. The D gene is left open where the match is weak. A clone size is listed for some rows: how often the clone was seen (once, few, many), or a class if it is expanded.

CASSGQGNEVSYEQYF TGTGCCAGCAGCGGGCAGGGGAACGAAGTTTCCTACGAGCAGTACTTC TRBV21-1 . 16 . TRBJ2-7
CSVAGVSEQFF TGCAGCGTAGCGGGAGTCTCTGAGCAGTTCTTC TRBV29-1 . 11 TRBD2 TRBJ2-1
CATSRDRQHIDTQYF TGTGCCACCAGCAGAGATAGACAGCACATTGATACGCAGTATTTT TRBV15 . 15 . TRBJ2-3
CASSLDRSAEQYF TGTGCCAGCAGCTTAGACAGGTCCGCCGAGCAGTACTTC TRBV7-6 . 13 . TRBJ2-7
CASSSGTLGGLEQYF TGTGCCAGCAGCTCCGGGACCCTAGGGGGGCTCGAGCAGTACTTC TRBV5-4 . 15 . TRBJ2-7
CASSLLSGERNQPQHF TGTGCCAGCAGCTTACTATCCGGGGAACGCAATCAGCCCCAGCATTTT TRBV7-9 once 16 . TRBJ1-5
CASSLAGGSSNQPQHF TGTGCCAGCAGCTTAGCGGGAGGATCTAGCAATCAGCCCCAGCATTTT TRBV7-8 . 16 . TRBJ1-5
CASSERGTSGTTDTQYF TGCGCCAGCAGCGAGCGGGGTACTAGCGGGACCACAGATACGCAGTATTTT TRBV5-1 . 17 TRBD2 TRBJ2-3
CASSKVYVDGYTF TGTGCCAGCAGCAAGGTCTACGTCGATGGCTACACCTTC TRBV6-5 once 13 . TRBJ1-2
CASSSLWQGDYGYTF TGCGCCAGCAGCTCCCTTTGGCAGGGAGACTATGGCTACACCTTC TRBV5-1 . 15 . TRBJ1-2
CASSLSSGTAHEAFF TGCGCCAGCAGCTTGTCCTCCGGGACAGCCCATGAAGCTTTCTTT TRBV5-1 . 15 TRBD1 TRBJ1-1
CASSDGETLHFYEQYF TGTGCCAGCAGTGACGGGGAGACTCTACACTTCTACGAGCAGTACTTC TRBV6-4 once 16 . TRBJ2-7
CASSFRGNGYGYTF TGTGCCAGCAGTTTCCGGGGGAACGGCTATGGCTACACCTTC TRBV27 . 14 . TRBJ1-2
CASSIGSGLNTEAFF TGTGCCAGTAGTATCGGGAGCGGATTGAACACTGAAGCTTTCTTT TRBV19 . 15 . TRBJ1-1
CATSRDPLAGNTGELFF TGTGCCACCAGCAGAGACCCGCTAGCGGGTAACACCGGGGAGCTGTTTTTT TRBV15 . 17 TRBD2 TRBJ2-2
CASSQATGLAVNIQYF TGTGCCAGCAGCCAAGCAACGGGACTAGCGGTAAACATTCAGTACTTC TRBV4-2 once 16 TRBD2 TRBJ2-4
CASSDLRVRELFF TGTGCCAGCAGTGACTTAAGGGTTAGGGAGCTGTTTTTT TRBV25-1 . 13 . TRBJ2-2
CASSPRKGSRTDTQYF TGTGCCAGTAGCCCGAGAAAGGGGTCCCGCACAGATACGCAGTATTTT TRBV19 . 16 . TRBJ2-3
CAISDSGVLAKNIQYF TGTGCCATCAGTGATTCAGGAGTGCTAGCCAAAAACATTCAGTACTTC TRBV10-3 once 16 . TRBJ2-4
CASSTRQVVRDNTEAFF TGTGCCAGCAGCACACGACAGGTCGTCAGGGATAACACTGAAGCTTTCTTT TRBV7-6 . 17 . TRBJ1-1
CASSFNEGGYGYTF TGTGCCAGCAGTTTTAACGAGGGTGGCTATGGCTACACCTTC TRBV27 . 14 . TRBJ1-2
CASSVEDRAGYGYTF TGTGCCAGCAGCGTAGAGGACAGGGCTGGTTACGGCTACACCTTC TRBV9 . 15 TRBD1 TRBJ1-2
CASRPGTGVGYTF TGTGCCAGCAGGCCCGGGACAGGGGTCGGCTACACCTTC TRBV6-6 . 13 TRBD1 TRBJ1-2
CASSPRLAGGSIVDEQFF TGTGCCAGCAGTCCACGACTAGCGGGAGGATCAATAGTGGATGAGCAGTTCTTC TRBV28 . 18 TRBD2 TRBJ2-1
CASSEGGGRVYEQYF TGTGCCAGCAGTGAAGGTGGCGGGAGAGTCTACGAGCAGTACTTC TRBV2 . 15 TRBD2 TRBJ2-7
CATSRDGAVSSYEQYF TGTGCCACCAGCAGAGATGGGGCGGTTAGCTCCTACGAGCAGTACTTC TRBV15 . 16 . TRBJ2-7
CASSFGMAYNEQFF TGCGCCAGCAGCTTCGGGATGGCGTACAATGAGCAGTTCTTC TRBV4-1 . 14 . TRBJ2-1
CASSITYEQYF TGTGCCAGCAGCATAACCTACGAGCAGTACTTC TRBV28 . 11 . TRBJ2-7
CASSFLDSNQPQHF TGTGCCAGCAGTTTCCTCGACAGCAATCAGCCCCAGCATTTT TRBV27 . 14 . TRBJ1-5
CAISERGLASTGELFF TGTGCCATCAGTGAGCGGGGACTAGCGTCCACCGGGGAGCTGTTTTTT TRBV10-3 . 16 TRBD2 TRBJ2-2
CASSLVGEKLFF TGTGCCAGCAGCTTAGTTGGGGAAAAACTGTTTTTT TRBV11-2 . 12 . TRBJ1-4
CAISVLDKDYEQYF TGTGCCATCAGTGTGCTGGACAAAGACTACGAGCAGTACTTC TRBV10-3 once 14 . TRBJ2-7
CASSLEGQRDTQYF TGTGCCAGCAGCCTTGAGGGGCAGCGAGATACGCAGTATTTT TRBV13 . 14 . TRBJ2-3
CASSLTGGLAYEQYF TGTGCCAGCAGTTTGACCGGGGGGCTTGCTTACGAGCAGTACTTC TRBV28 . 15 . TRBJ2-7
CASSSGPPNEQFF TGTGCCAGCAGTTCGGGACCACCCAATGAGCAGTTCTTC TRBV27 . 13 . TRBJ2-1
CASIGRGTTDTQYF TGTGCCAGCATTGGGCGGGGAACCACAGATACGCAGTATTTT TRBV5-4 . 14 . TRBJ2-3
CASSFIWGNTEAFF TGTGCCAGCAGCTTTATTTGGGGGAACACTGAAGCTTTCTTT TRBV28 . 14 . TRBJ1-1
CASSYVGGTEAFF TGTGCCAGCAGTTATGTAGGGGGGACTGAAGCTTTCTTT TRBV6-5 . 13 . TRBJ1-1
CASGLVLDSRNQPQHF TGTGCTAGTGGTTTGGTACTAGATAGTCGCAATCAGCCCCAGCATTTT TRBV12-5 . 16 . TRBJ1-5
CAWSVGVYGYTF TGTGCCTGGAGTGTAGGGGTATATGGCTACACCTTC TRBV30 . 12 . TRBJ1-2
CASSVDENTEAFF TGTGCCAGCAGCGTAGATGAGAACACTGAAGCTTTCTTT TRBV9 . 13 . TRBJ1-1
CAISEMGVGTEAFF TGTGCCATCAGTGAAATGGGGGTTGGCACTGAAGCTTTCTTT TRBV10-3 . 14 . TRBJ1-1